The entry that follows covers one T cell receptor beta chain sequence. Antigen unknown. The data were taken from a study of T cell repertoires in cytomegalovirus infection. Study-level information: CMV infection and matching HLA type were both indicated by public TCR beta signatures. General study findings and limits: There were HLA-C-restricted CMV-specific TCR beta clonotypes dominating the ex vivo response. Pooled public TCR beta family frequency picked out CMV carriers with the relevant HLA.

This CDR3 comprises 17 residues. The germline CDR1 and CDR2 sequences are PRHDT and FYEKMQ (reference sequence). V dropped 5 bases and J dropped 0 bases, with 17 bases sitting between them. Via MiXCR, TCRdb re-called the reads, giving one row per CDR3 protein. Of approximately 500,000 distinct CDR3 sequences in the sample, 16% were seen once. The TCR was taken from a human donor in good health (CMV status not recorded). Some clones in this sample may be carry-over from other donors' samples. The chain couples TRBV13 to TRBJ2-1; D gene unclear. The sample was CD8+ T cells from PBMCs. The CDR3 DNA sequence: TGTGCCAGCAGCCCGGCAGTTCGCGTAAGCTCCTACAATGAGCAGTTCTTC. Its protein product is CASSPAVRVSSYNEQFF.